The 13 T cell receptor beta chains below come from one sample, sequenced in a study of blood T cell repertoires in COVID-19. Assay used: immunoSEQ multiplex PCR; TCRdb lists only in-frame clones, some missing. The repertoire includes under 200,000 clones, about 88% of them detected once, and around 5.8% sits in the top ten. Sequencing input: peripheral blood. These receptors were obtained from a man between 35 and 55 years old with active or convalescent COVID-19.

The genes are TRBV28 and TRBJ2-2, with TRBD2 as a possible D gene (5 bases). The V end lost 2 bases, the J end lost 2 bases, and 9 bases lay between the germline ends. CDR1 MDHEN and CDR2 SYDVKM come from the germline V gene. The length of the CDR3 is 15 residues. CDR3 sequence (DNA): TGTGCCAGCAGTTTAGCGGGCAAAAACACCGGGGAGCTGTTTTTT. Translated: CASSLAGKNTGELFF.

This clone was observed a few times. The rearrangement joins TRBV7-8 to TRBJ1-1; D is ambiguous. Trimming took 5 bases from V and 1 from J, leaving 8 bases between them. The CDR3 spans 13 residues. CDR1 and CDR2 from the germline V gene are SGHVS and FQNEAQ. CDR3 amino acids: CASSTYRNTEAFF. CDR3 in DNA: TGTGCCAGCAGCACGTACAGGAACACTGAAGCTTTCTTT.

This rearrangement joins TRBV4-3 to TRBJ2-7; TRBD2 is a possible D gene (6 bases). Germline CDR1 LGHNA, CDR2 YSLEER. The V and J ends lost 1 base and 10 bases respectively, with 17 bases between them. The CDR3 consists of 14 residues. CDR3 sequence: CASSQVGGRARQYF. The CDR3 DNA reads as TGCGCCAGCAGCCAAGTTGGGGGGAGAGCGAGACAGTACTTC.

This rearrangement joins TRBV28 to TRBJ1-1; D perhaps matches TRBD1 (5 bases). CDR3 length: 13 amino acids. Deletions cut 7 bases from V and 0 bases from J, with 9 bases between. Germline CDR1 and CDR2: MDHEN and SYDVKM. The DNA for the CDR3 is TGTGCCAGCAAACCGACAGTGAACACTGAAGCTTTCTTT. Protein product: CASKPTVNTEAFF.

The V gene is TRBV12-5, the J gene TRBJ2-5, with TRBD1 identical over 7 bases. The V and J ends lost 1 base and 3 bases, in that order; junction bases with no gene match: 5. The CDR3 has 15 residues. Germline CDR1 and CDR2: LGHNT and FRNRAP. In nucleotides, the CDR3 is TGTGCTAGTGGTTTGGCCGGGACAGCAAAAGAGACCCAGTACTTC. It encodes CASGLAGTAKETQYF.

This clone was picked up a small number of times. CDR3 in DNA: TGTGCCAGCAGTGAACGAGGTCGAAACTCTGGAAACACCATATATTTT. It codes for CASSERGRNSGNTIYF. The J gene is TRBJ1-3, the V gene TRBV25-1, with D unclear. Trimming stripped 2 bases from V and 0 bases from J, with 11 bases between. The germline V gene has CDR1 MGHDK and CDR2 SYGVNS. This CDR3 has 16 residues.

The genes are TRBV7-8 and TRBJ1-6; TRBD1 is a possible D gene (5 bases). The CDR3 has 15 amino acids. Germline V gene data show CDR1 as SGHVS and CDR2 as FQNEAQ. Trimming left V 1 base short and J 12 bases short, with 16 bases between. The CDR3 DNA follows: TGTGCCAGCAGCTTAGAAGGGGCGGCGAGAGGACCCCTCCACTTT. It codes for CASSLEGAARGPLHF.

This chain connects TRBV5-5 to TRBJ2-5, with D hard to call. The CDR3 is made up of 13 amino acids. Deletions cut 0 bases from V and 5 bases from J, with 8 bases between. In germline, CDR1 is SGHKS, CDR2 YYEKEE (reference sequence). The DNA for the CDR3 is TGTGCCAGCAGCTTGGGCGGTGGGGAGACCCAGTACTTC. Translation gives CASSLGGGETQYF.

This chain uses TRBV5-4 with TRBJ1-2; 8 bases fit TRBD1. CDR3 length: 17 residues. After removal of 4 bases from V and 0 bases from J, the junction contained 11 bases not matched to a gene. In germline, CDR1 is SGHNT, CDR2 YYREEE (reference sequence). The CDR3 spells CASSGAPGTGPNYGYTF. CDR3 DNA sequence: TGTGCCAGCAGCGGGGCGCCCGGGACAGGACCTAACTATGGCTACACCTTC.

The chain links TRBV6-6 to TRBJ1-2; D is undetermined. The CDR3 sequence is 14 residues long. Between the trimmed V and J ends, which lost 5 bases and 0 bases, there was a span of 10 bases. CDR1 and CDR2 (germline): MNHNY, SVGAGI (reference sequence). The CDR3 is CASSLMTSNYGYTF. The CDR3 DNA sequence: TGTGCCAGCAGTCTGATGACATCTAACTATGGCTACACCTTC.

The rearrangement joins TRBV7-3 to TRBJ2-1; 9 bases match TRBD1. The germline CDR1 and CDR2 sequences are SGHTA and FQGTGA. V was clipped by 0 bases and J by 3 bases; unmatched bases: 6. The CDR3 spans 17 residues. CDR3 nucleotides: TGTGCCAGCAGCTTAACAGGCGGGGGACAGGGCTACAATGAGCAGTTCTTC. Protein sequence: CASSLTGGGQGYNEQFF.

CDR3 protein: CASSIDVSAEQFF. The CDR3 bases are TGTGCCAGTAGTATAGATGTTAGCGCTGAGCAGTTCTTC. This chain joins TRBV19 and TRBJ2-1; D is perhaps TRBD2 (5 bases). This CDR3 has 13 residues. Germline CDR1 reads LNHDA; CDR2 reads SQIVND (reference sequence). V dropped 0 bases and J dropped 9 bases, with 9 bases sitting between them.

This chain links TRBV27 with TRBJ1-5, with 9 nucleotides matching TRBD1. V gave up 6 bases and J gave up 6 bases; unmatched junction bases: 6. CDR1 is MNHEY, CDR2 SMNVEV, per germline (reference sequence). CDR3 length: 14 amino acids. This CDR3 is CASRLQGAGQPQHF. In DNA form, the CDR3 reads TGTGCCAGCAGATTACAGGGGGCGGGTCAGCCCCAGCATTTT.